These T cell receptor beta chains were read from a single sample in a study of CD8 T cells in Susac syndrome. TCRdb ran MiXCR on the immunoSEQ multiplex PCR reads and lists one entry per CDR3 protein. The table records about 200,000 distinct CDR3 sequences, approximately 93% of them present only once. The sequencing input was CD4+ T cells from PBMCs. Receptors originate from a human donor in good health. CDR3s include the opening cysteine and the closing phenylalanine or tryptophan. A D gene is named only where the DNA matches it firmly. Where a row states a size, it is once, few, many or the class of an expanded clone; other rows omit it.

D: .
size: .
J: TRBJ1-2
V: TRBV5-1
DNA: TGCGCCAGCAGCCTAGGCCAGTCCGGGGAGGTTTATGGCTACACCTTC
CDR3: CASSLGQSGEVYGYTF

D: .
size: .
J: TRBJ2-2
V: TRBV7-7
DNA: TGTGCTAGCAGCTTAGGGCAGGATGGCGGGGAGCTGTTTTTT
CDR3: CASSLGQDGGELFF

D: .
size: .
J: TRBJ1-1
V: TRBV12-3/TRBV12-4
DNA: TGTGCCAGCAGTTCCGACAGTCGGGCTGAAGCTTTCTTT
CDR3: CASSSDSRAEAFF

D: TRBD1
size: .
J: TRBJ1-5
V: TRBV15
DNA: TGTGCCACCAGCAGAGTAGGGACAGGGGTGGATCAGCCCCAGCATTTT
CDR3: CATSRVGTGVDQPQHF

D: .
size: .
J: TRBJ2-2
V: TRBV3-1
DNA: TGTGCCAGCAGCCGCGAAGGTCCCCTAGCAGGCGGGGAGCTGTTTTTT
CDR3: CASSREGPLAGGELFF

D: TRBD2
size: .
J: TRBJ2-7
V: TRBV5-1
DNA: TGCGCCAGCAGCTCCGGGACTATGAATAACAAGCAGTACTTC
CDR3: CASSSGTMNNKQYF

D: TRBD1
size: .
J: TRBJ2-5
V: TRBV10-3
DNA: TGTGCCATCAGGACAGGGTCAGGGGAGACCCAGTACTTC
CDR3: CAIRTGSGETQYF

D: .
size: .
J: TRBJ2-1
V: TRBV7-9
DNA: TGTGCCGGCAGCTCCCTCCGGGGGAGCGGCATCTACAATGAGCAGTTCTTC
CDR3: CAGSSLRGSGIYNEQFF

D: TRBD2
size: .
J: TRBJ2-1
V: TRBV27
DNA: TGTGCCAGCAGTTTAAATAGCGGGGGCTACAATGAGCAGTTCTTC
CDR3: CASSLNSGGYNEQFF

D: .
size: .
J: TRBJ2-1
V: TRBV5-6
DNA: TGTGCCAGCAGCTTGTTAACGAACGCCGACAATGAGCAGTTCTTC
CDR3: CASSLLTNADNEQFF

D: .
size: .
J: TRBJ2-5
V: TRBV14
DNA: TGTGCCAGCAGCCAAGACTTAGGAGGGCTGGAGACCCAGTACTTC
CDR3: CASSQDLGGLETQYF

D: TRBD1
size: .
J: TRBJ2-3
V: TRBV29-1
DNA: TGCAGCGTGGAGAAACAGGGGACAGATACGCAGTATTTT
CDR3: CSVEKQGTDTQYF

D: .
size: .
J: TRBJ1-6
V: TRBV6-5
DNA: TGTGCCAGCAGTTACAGAGGAGGGGATAATTCACCCCTCCACTTT
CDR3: CASSYRGGDNSPLHF

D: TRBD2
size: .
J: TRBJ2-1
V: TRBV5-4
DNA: TGTGCCAGCAGCTCTAGCGGGGCCTCCTACAATGAGCAGTTCTTC
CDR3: CASSSSGASYNEQFF

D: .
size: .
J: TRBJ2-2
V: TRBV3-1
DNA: TGTGCCAGTGGTCCAGTGAACACCGGGGAGCTGTTTTTT
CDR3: CASGPVNTGELFF

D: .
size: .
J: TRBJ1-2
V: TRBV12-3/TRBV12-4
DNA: TGTGCCAGCCTCCTGCGGGGAACTAATGGCTACACCTTC
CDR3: CASLLRGTNGYTF

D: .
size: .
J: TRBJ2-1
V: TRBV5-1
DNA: TGCGCCAGCAGCTCGGTAGCGCCGAATGAGCAGTTCTTC
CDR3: CASSSVAPNEQFF

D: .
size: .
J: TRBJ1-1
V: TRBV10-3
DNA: TGTGCCATCAGGGAAAGGGGGTGGAACACTGAAGCTTTCTTT
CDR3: CAIRERGWNTEAFF

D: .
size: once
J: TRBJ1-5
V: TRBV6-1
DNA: TGTGCCAGCAGTCCCGACAGTAACAATCAGCCCCAGCATTTT
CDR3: CASSPDSNNQPQHF

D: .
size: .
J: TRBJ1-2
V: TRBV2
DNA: TGTGCCTCTAGGTCAGTCTCGGCTGGAGGCTACACCTTC
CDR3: CASRSVSAGGYTF

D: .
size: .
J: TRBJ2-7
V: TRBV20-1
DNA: TGCAGTGCTAGTGCCCCGGCAGGTAAGGGGCAGTACTTC
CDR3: CSASAPAGKGQYF